These T cell receptor beta chains were read from a single sample in a study of shared clonotypes between healthy human individuals. The method was immunoSEQ multiplex PCR; TCRdb's version includes in-frame clones alone and lacks a portion of them. Of over 750,000 clones listed, 90% to 98% are singletons. What was sequenced was naive CD8+ T cells sorted from blood. The receptors were sampled from a man aged 30 to 39 in good health. Each CDR3 is given with its conserved first and last residue.

CDR3 protein,CDR3 length,J gene,V gene
CASSSRLAGDQPLGGEQFF,19,TRBJ2-1,TRBV6-7
CSADNGLEQFF,11,TRBJ2-1,TRBV20-1
CSIKTSGSGEQYF,13,TRBJ2-7,TRBV29-1
CASSLRGTSIDEQFF,15,TRBJ2-1,TRBV5-1
CASSPVTSKWLGDEQFF,17,TRBJ2-1,TRBV5-5
CASSLVSGAEQYF,13,TRBJ2-7,TRBV7-2
CASRGAAYNEQFF,13,TRBJ2-1,TRBV27
CAPSLATGERGNTIYF,16,TRBJ1-3,TRBV13
CASSADYNEQFF,12,TRBJ2-1,TRBV9
CASSQEKELRAKNIQYF,17,TRBJ2-4,TRBV4-2
CASSVPGLAGEGPTDTQYF,19,TRBJ2-3,TRBV2
CASNTGPGAMNTEAFF,16,TRBJ1-1,TRBV5-1
CSVDSYNEQFF,11,TRBJ2-1,TRBV29-1
CASSEGAGGSETQYF,15,TRBJ2-5,TRBV2
CASSLDNRTGGFNYGYTF,18,TRBJ1-2,TRBV5-1
CASSATVNTEAFF,13,TRBJ1-1,TRBV6-5
CASNSGRNVYNEQFF,15,TRBJ2-1,TRBV25-1
CASSLDGYNEQFF,13,TRBJ2-1,TRBV7-6
CASSFAGVSGTGELFF,16,TRBJ2-2,TRBV7-3
CASSRLGSGEKAFF,14,TRBJ1-1,TRBV7-9
CASSPSGTSTAGELFF,16,TRBJ2-2,TRBV18
CASSLYWAGEVNEQFF,16,TRBJ2-1,TRBV11-2
CASSMAASGRFYEQYF,16,TRBJ2-7,TRBV19
CASIKGNEQFF,11,TRBJ2-1,TRBV6-1
CASSSLNTGELFF,13,TRBJ2-2,TRBV7-9
CASSQVGGGSSETQYF,16,TRBJ2-5,TRBV4-1
CASSAIGVPEAFF,13,TRBJ1-1,TRBV2
CASSQRQGNNEQFF,14,TRBJ2-1,TRBV7-6
CASSLRDTLDEQYF,14,TRBJ2-7,TRBV5-1
CASFALNRGDEQFF,14,TRBJ2-1,TRBV27
CASGSLETQYF,11,TRBJ2-5,TRBV9
CSVEGAGGSYEQYF,14,TRBJ2-7,TRBV29-1
CASSISGTGRTEAFF,15,TRBJ1-1,TRBV19
CASSLLVAVSPLGELFF,17,TRBJ2-2,TRBV7-9
CASSLQVSTSYNEQFF,16,TRBJ2-1,TRBV28
CASRGGPNTEAFF,13,TRBJ1-1,TRBV9
CASSFRVETQYF,12,TRBJ2-5,TRBV7-2